The 7 T cell receptor beta chains listed next were all sequenced from one sample in a study of CXCR3-negative and CXCR3-positive naive CD8 T cells (dated by TCRdb to between 2018 and 2021). Sequenced on a NextSeq 550. The Human TCR Profiling Kit (MiLaboratory) was used to prepare UMI-labeled 5' RACE TRB cDNA libraries. The reads underwent TCRdb reprocessing, giving one record for each CDR3 protein sequence and no DNA. The table of this sample itemizes some 28,000 distinct CDR3 sequences. 9.5% to 13% of the sample is held by the ten biggest clonotypes. The sample consisted of memory CD8+ T cells from blood. The cell subset or site tag for this specimen amounts to: conventional CD8+ memory T cells (TMEM), sorted as controls. The source of these receptors is a human donor in good health. Some clones in this sample may be carry-over from other donors' samples.

This chain uses TRBV7-2 with TRBJ2-2; TCRdb picks TRBD1, but there is no DNA to check that call. The germline V gene has CDR1 SGHTA and CDR2 FQGNSA. CDR3 length: 14 residues. The CDR3 region is CASSLGGGTWELFF.

V gene TRBV12-3 or TRBV12-4 combines with J gene TRBJ2-5; TCRdb's D gene call, TRBD1, goes unchecked for lack of DNA. The CDR3 is 16 amino acids. This CDR3 reads CASTREGDGNQETQYF.

The chain has TRBV28 and TRBJ2-7; TCRdb returns TRBD1, unconfirmable since there is no DNA. Germline V gene lookup returns CDR1 MDHEN and CDR2 SYDVKM. The CDR3 loop spans 12 amino acids. CDR3: CASSPVEEEQYF.

This sequence joins TRBV27 and TRBJ2-7; without DNA, the TCRdb call of TRBD2 cannot be checked. In germline, CDR1 is MNHEY, CDR2 SMNVEV (reference sequence). This CDR3 is built from 13 residues. The CDR3 reads CASSLALGPWQYF.

The chain is built from TRBV12-3 or TRBV12-4 and TRBJ2-7; TCRdb returns TRBD2, unconfirmable since there is no DNA. This CDR3 spans 14 amino acids. CDR3 residues: CASSLDYGTYEQYF.

The chain links TRBV28 to TRBJ2-1; TCRdb outputs TRBD1, but without DNA this stays unchecked. CDR1 is MDHEN, CDR2 SYDVKM, per germline. CDR3 size: 14 residues. The chain's CDR3 is CASSSRQGWNEQFF.

V is TRBV6-5 and J is TRBJ2-3; the D call from TCRdb, TRBD1, cannot be confirmed without DNA. Germline V gene lookup returns CDR1 MNHEY and CDR2 SVGAGI. The CDR3 runs 13 residues. This CDR3 reads CASTSGPRDTQYF.